This T cell receptor beta chain was sequenced in a study of cytomegalovirus exposure and HLA in healthy donors. Whole-study results and caveats: Because they were indistinguishable, some V segments, including TRBV6-2 and TRBV6-3, were excluded.

Remarks on this clone: Its antigen is currently unknown.

Germline values: CDR1 SGHAT, CDR2 FQNNGV. V lost 4 bases, J lost 5 bases, and 24 bases lay in between. The CDR3 covers 18 residues. The PCR contained 60 Vbeta and 13 Jbeta primers. Clones were sequenced by immunoSEQ multiplex PCR, and TCRdb holds only the in-frame ones, with some missing. In all, the sample yields more than 95,000 clones. Sequencing was performed on PBMCs. This chain joins TRBV11-2 and TRBJ2-1, with a possible D match to TRBD1 (5 bases). The receptor comes from a man aged 18 to 30 in good health and CMV-seronegative. The CDR3 sequence is CASSSDTSGAGPNNEQFF. DNA for the CDR3: TGTGCCAGCAGCTCCGATACCAGTGGGGCAGGCCCGAACAATGAGCAGTTCTTC.